This T cell receptor (beta chain) is from a study of patients and donors after allogeneic stem cell transplantation. V dropped 5 bases and J dropped 1 base, with 14 bases sitting between them. This CDR3 has 15 amino acids. CDR1 is SGHAT and CDR2 is FQDESV in the germline V gene (reference sequence). MiXCR, run by TCRdb on the RT-PCR reads, gives a single entry per CDR3 protein. The table has some 960,000 distinct CDR3 sequences, 18% seen once. The receptor was derived from a human donor who was either an allogeneic HSCT recipient or a stem cell or donor lymphocyte infusion donor (not recorded which). It is not recorded whose cells these are; they may come from a transplant donor. Sequenced material: blood, either unsorted or a sorted T cell fraction (not recorded which). V is TRBV11-1 and J is TRBJ2-5; D call uncertain. This CDR3 is CASSPHRRSQETQYF. CDR3 bases: TGTGCCAGCAGCCCACATCGGCGGAGCCAAGAGACCCAGTACTTC.